This record looks at one TCR beta chain sequence and its context. The assay was immunoSEQ multiplex PCR, and TCRdb's table has in-frame clones only and misses some. This sample has 300,000 to 350,000 clones, with about 90% found just once. This entry comes from a study of blood T cell repertoires in COVID-19. The V gene's germline CDR1 is MGHRA and CDR2 YSYEKL. The CDR3 is made up of 13 amino acids. Trimming took off 5 bases at V and 0 bases at J, with 5 bases between the two ends. Cohorts were determined from participant-reported clinical history. The chain joins TRBV4-1 to TRBJ1-5, with D unresolved. Input material: PBMCs or T cells enriched from blood (not recorded which). The TCR was taken from a woman aged 25-40 years who had recovered from COVID-19. CDR3 DNA: TGCGCCAGCAGCTACAGTAGCAATCAGCCCCAGCATTTT. This sequence encodes CASSYSSNQPQHF.